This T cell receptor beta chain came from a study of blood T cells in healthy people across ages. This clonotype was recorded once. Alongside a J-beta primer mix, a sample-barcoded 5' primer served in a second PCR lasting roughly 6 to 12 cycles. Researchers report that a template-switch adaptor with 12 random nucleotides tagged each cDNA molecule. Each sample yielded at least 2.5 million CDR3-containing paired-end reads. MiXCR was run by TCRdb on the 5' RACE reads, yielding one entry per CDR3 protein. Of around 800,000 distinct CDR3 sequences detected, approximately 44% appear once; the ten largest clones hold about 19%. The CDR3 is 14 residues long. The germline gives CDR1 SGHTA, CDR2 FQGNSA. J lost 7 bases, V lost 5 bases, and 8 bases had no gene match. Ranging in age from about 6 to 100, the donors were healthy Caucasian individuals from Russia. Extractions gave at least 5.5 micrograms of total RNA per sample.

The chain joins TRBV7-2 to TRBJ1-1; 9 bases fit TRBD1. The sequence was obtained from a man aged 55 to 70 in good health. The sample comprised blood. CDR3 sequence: CASSPGQGAIEAFF. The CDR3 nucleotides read TGTGCCAGCAGCCCGGGACAGGGAGCTATTGAAGCTTTCTTT.